This T cell receptor (beta chain) was captured in a study of T cell repertoires in cytomegalovirus infection (dated by TCRdb to between 2018 and 2020). The study in broad terms: Recently identified HLA-C-restricted CMV epitopes, whose presentation resists viral immunomodulation, were targeted by peptide stimulations together with well-studied HLA-B-restricted epitopes. Because public TCR beta signatures pointed to carriage of CMV infection together with the matching HLA type, the HLA type of each donor mattered for the analysis. What the authors observed across the whole study: In the ex vivo response, HLA-C-restricted CMV-specific TCR beta clonotypes were dominant, and in two of eight donors the single most frequent clonotype came from this HLA-C-restricted group. Carriers of CMV infection plus the relevant HLA type were discriminated by the cumulative frequency of public TCR beta family members in the study cohort and in an independent roughly 340-donor cohort.

Sequencer: Illumina HiSeq 1500. The public reads were run again by TCRdb, first through fastp at Q25 and then through MiXCR, and only productive beta chains were kept. Every distinct CDR3 protein forms one entry, paired with its most common genes and DNA. Recorded for this sample are under 500,000 distinct CDR3 sequences; approximately 42% of them occurred a single time. The ten largest clones capture approximately 40% of the sample. A note on this clonotype: The clone's antigen remains unknown. No base quality information exists; no much larger clone differs at one position.

The V end loses 10 bases and the J end loses 12 bases, and a stretch of 22 bases separates them. The CDR3 runs 13 residues from the cysteine to the phenylalanine. Only the CDR3 DNA is retained, 39 bases long and in frame from the first base. Based on the germline V gene, the CDR1 and CDR2 sequences are SNHLY and FYNNEI. The sample's treatment or condition label, decoded: in vitro stimulation with specific CMV peptide epitopes to enrich CMV-specific T cells. This specimen consisted of cultured PBMCs, obtained from culture after CMV antigen stimulation. This chain joins TRBV2 to TRBJ2-1; the D gene is possibly TRBD1, with 5 bases matching. The receptor was isolated from a human donor in good health (CMV status not recorded). Some clones in this sample may be carry-over from other donors' samples. At the DNA level, the sequence is TGTGCCACCGGTGTTCAGGGCCGTGGTGGGCAGTTCTTC. The resulting protein is CATGVQGRGGQFF.